The 32 T cell receptor beta chains in this list originate from one sample, sequenced in a study of blood T cells in healthy people across ages. Sample-barcoded 5' priming and a J-beta primer mix drove a second PCR of 7 to 11 cycles. Each CDR3 protein is one row after TCRdb ran MiXCR on the 5' RACE reads. The sample gives about 780,000 distinct CDR3 sequences, roughly 46% of which show up once; around 18% is in the top ten. Sequenced sample: blood. The origin of the receptors is a man older than 75 in good health.

The sample holds a few counts of this clonotype. A read error may be the cause here, since a much bigger clone is one base away. The chain links TRBV14 to TRBJ2-1; unclear D gene. The end of the DNA aligns better with TRBJ2-7, so the J call may be wrong. Looked up from germline, CDR1 is SGHDN and CDR2 is FVKESK. The CDR3 runs to 15 residues. The CDR3, as DNA: TGTGCCAGCAGCCACCGGGCCTCCCCCTACAATGAGCAGTACTTC. Its translation: CASSHRASPYNEQYF.

In its sample, this clonotype was seen a few times. This chain joins TRBV5-1 and TRBJ2-7; 10 nucleotides agree with TRBD1. J lost 2 bases, V lost 3 bases, and 5 bases had no gene match. The germline V gene encodes CDR1 SGHRS and CDR2 YFSETQ. CDR3 length equals 15 residues. The CDR3 reads CASSWGTGEAYEQYF. The CDR3 DNA reads TGCGCCAGCAGCTGGGGGACAGGGGAGGCCTACGAGCAGTACTTC.

This clonotype was detected only once. This sequence joins TRBV10-3 and TRBJ2-5; a possible D gene is TRBD2 (6 bases). The germline V gene encodes CDR1 ENHRY and CDR2 SYGVKD. V dropped 3 bases and J dropped 1 base, with 12 bases sitting between them. This CDR3 is 15 amino acids long. The CDR3 is CAISDPGLFQETQYF. The CDR3 DNA is TGTGCCATCAGTGACCCGGGACTTTTCCAAGAGACCCAGTACTTC.

This chain connects TRBV11-1 to TRBJ2-2; possible D gene TRBD2, 5 bases. Trimming pared 3 bases from V and 4 bases from J, leaving 18 bases between. Germline lookup yields CDR1 SGHAT and CDR2 FQDESV (reference sequence). There are 17 residues in the CDR3. In DNA form, the CDR3 reads TGTGCCAGCAGCTTCCCCTCCGGGGTCGGGTTCACCGGGGAGCTGTTTTTT. Amino acid sequence: CASSFPSGVGFTGELFF.

Worth noting for this clonotype: One end of the junction varies from germline; a read error may be responsible. V is TRBV3-1 and J is TRBJ2-1; 11 nucleotides line up with TRBD1. The CDR3 loop spans 17 amino acids. CDR1 and CDR2 from the germline V gene are LGHDT and YNNKEL (reference sequence). The CDR3 reads CAGSQSGTGGSYNEQFF. The CDR3, as DNA: TGTGCCGGCAGCCAATCCGGGACAGGGGGCTCCTACAATGAGCAGTTCTTC.

This clonotype was observed a few times. The genes are TRBV27 and TRBJ1-1, with D maybe TRBD1 (5 bases). V gave up 3 bases and J gave up 5 bases, with 19 bases separating them. Germline V gene sequence: CDR1 MNHEY, CDR2 SMNVEV (reference sequence). The CDR3 consists of 16 residues. The CDR3 protein is CASSFTGPRGKTEAFF. CDR3 DNA sequence: TGTGCCAGCAGTTTTACCGGGCCCCGGGGGAAAACTGAAGCTTTCTTT.

This rearrangement joins TRBV7-2 to TRBJ1-2; possibly TRBD1 for D (5 bases). Trimming left V 5 bases short and J 11 bases short, with 21 bases between. This CDR3 has 14 amino acids. The germline V gene has CDR1 SGHTA and CDR2 FQGNSA. DNA for the CDR3: TGTGCCAGCAGCAAACCCGGGACGGGGCTAGGGTACACCTTC. This encodes CASSKPGTGLGYTF.

The chain is built from TRBV7-6 and TRBJ2-7; D call uncertain. Gene TRBJ2-1 matches the end of the DNA better, so the J call may be wrong. From germline, CDR1 is SGHVS and CDR2 FNYEAQ. The CDR3 runs 13 residues. In DNA form, the CDR3 reads TGTGCCAGCAGCTTCGAACCAACCTACGAGCAGTTCTTC. It codes for CASSFEPTYEQFF.

This clonotype came up a few times. The chain recombines TRBV29-1 with TRBJ1-2, with D uncertain. V was trimmed by 3 bases and J by 8 bases, leaving 25 bases between them. The CDR3 is 16 residues long. Germline V gene data show CDR1 as SQVTM and CDR2 as ANQGSEA. Written as DNA, the CDR3 is TGCAGCGTTGACCCTGGGATGACGGGTTTAGGTTCCGGCTACACCTTC. Translating it yields CSVDPGMTGLGSGYTF.

The chain has TRBV10-3 and TRBJ2-5; possible D gene TRBD1, 6 bases. Germline V gene data show CDR1 as ENHRY and CDR2 as SYGVKD. This CDR3 region has 14 residues. V lost 4 bases and J 11 bases, leaving 20 bases between the germline ends. The CDR3 reads CAISGLGGSGEQYF. CDR3 sequence (DNA): TGTGCCATCAGTGGATTAGGGGGATCTGGGGAGCAGTACTTC.

This clonotype was counted between two and nine times. The chain uses TRBV3-1 and TRBJ1-2; possibly TRBD1 for D (6 bases). Trimming cost V 1 base and J 3 bases, with 9 bases left between them. The germline CDR1 and CDR2 sequences are LGHDT and YNNKEL (reference sequence). CDR3 length: 14 amino acids. In DNA, the CDR3 is TGTGCCAGCAGCCAAGCTCAGGGGTACTATGGCTACACCTTC. Its translation is CASSQAQGYYGYTF.

V and J are TRBV30 and TRBJ2-3; the match to TRBD2 covers 7 bases. With V trimmed by 6 bases and J by 2 bases, 5 bases remained unmatched. Germline V gene lookup returns CDR1 GTSNPN and CDR2 SVGIG (reference sequence). The CDR3 contains 13 residues. CDR3 in DNA: TGTGCCTGCTCTAGCGGAAACACAGATACGCAGTATTTT. Protein sequence: CACSSGNTDTQYF.

Turning to this clonotype: Being one base from a much bigger clone, this may be a read error. The rearrangement joins TRBV10-3 to TRBJ2-7, with D tentatively TRBD2 (5 bases). The CDR3 is 15 amino acids. Germline assignment: CDR1 ENHRY and CDR2 SYGVKD. The CDR3 reads CTISPGRGNSYEQYF. Written as DNA, the CDR3 is TGTACCATCAGCCCCGGACGGGGAAACTCCTACGAGCAGTACTTC.

The chain links TRBV6-2 or TRBV6-3 to TRBJ1-2; D remains ambiguous. The V gene's germline CDR1 is MNHEY and CDR2 SVGEGT. Trimming shortened V by 0 bases and J by 6 bases, and 11 bases separated the two germline ends. The CDR3 runs 14 residues. DNA of the CDR3: TGTGCCAGCAGTTACTCGTCGCTAGGGAATGGCTACACCTTC. Encoded protein: CASSYSSLGNGYTF.

The chain couples TRBV20-1 to TRBJ2-3; 11 nucleotides align to TRBD2. The CDR3 has 16 amino acids. Germline V lookup: CDR1 DFQATT, CDR2 SNEGSKA (reference sequence). J was trimmed by 0 bases and V by 6 bases; bases with no gene match: 8. CDR3 residues: CSALTWTSGSTDTQYF. The CDR3 DNA is TGCAGTGCCTTAACCTGGACTAGCGGGAGCACAGATACGCAGTATTTT.

A few counts support this clonotype. CDR3 coding DNA: TGTGCCAGCAGCGTAGGAATTGGAGGGCCATACGAGCAGTACTTC. This codes for CASSVGIGGPYEQYF. The rearrangement links TRBV9 to TRBJ2-5, with D possibly being TRBD2 (6 bases). Gene TRBJ2-7 matches the end of the DNA better, so the J call may be wrong. Germline V gives CDR1 SGDLS, CDR2 YYNGEE. The CDR3 totals 15 residues.

This clonotype was counted a single time. The V gene is TRBV25-1, the J gene TRBJ2-2; weak D call: TRBD1 (5 bases). Trimming removed 3 bases from V and 7 bases from J, with 9 bases in between. This CDR3 has 13 residues. CDR1 is MGHDK and CDR2 is SYGVNS in the germline V gene. CDR3 sequence: CASSDEGDGELFF. CDR3 coding DNA: TGTGCCAGCAGTGACGAAGGGGACGGGGAGCTGTTTTTT.

The chain employs TRBV7-9 and TRBJ2-3; the match to TRBD2 covers 10 bases. CDR1 and CDR2 (germline): SEHNR, FQNEAQ (reference sequence). Losses at the gene ends were 7 bases for V and 7 bases for J; bases not matched to a gene: 11. The CDR3 is made up of 15 amino acids. Here the CDR3 DNA reads TGTGCCAGCACCCTACTAGCGGGGAGTAGCAATACGCAGTATTTT. Protein: CASTLLAGSSNTQYF.

The gene calls are TRBV4-3 and TRBJ2-1; 8 bases are shared with TRBD1. This CDR3 region has 17 residues. The J segment lost 1 base and the V segment lost 3 bases, leaving 8 bases of the junction unmatched. From germline, CDR1 is LGHNA and CDR2 YSLEER. CDR3 in amino acids: CASSQDHRDRSYNEQFF. Written as DNA, the CDR3 is TGCGCCAGCAGCCAGGATCACCGGGACAGGTCCTACAATGAGCAGTTCTTC.

The J gene is TRBJ2-5, the V gene TRBV28, with TRBD1 matching over 7 bases. The J call may be in error: the DNA end matches TRBJ2-7 better. This CDR3 comprises 14 residues. CDR1 and CDR2 from the germline V gene are MDHEN and SYDVKM. The CDR3 reads CASSFDRVTNEQYF. CDR3 in DNA: TGTGCCAGCAGTTTCGACAGGGTTACCAACGAGCAGTACTTC.

In this sample, this clonotype turned up a few times. The J gene is TRBJ2-1, the V gene TRBV5-6; 8 bases are a match to TRBD2. V lost 1 base and J lost 6; bases outside the gene matches: 6. The CDR3 is made up of 15 amino acids. Germline lookup yields CDR1 SGHDT and CDR2 YYEEEE. Written as DNA, the CDR3 is TGTGCCAGCAGCTTGTTAGCGGGACTTGTCAATGAGCAGTTCTTC. Protein product: CASSLLAGLVNEQFF.

This chain uses TRBV2 with TRBJ2-6; TRBD2 might be the D (6 bases). The CDR3 contains 15 residues. CDR1 is SNHLY, CDR2 FYNNEI, per germline. CDR3 protein: CTIYGDSSGANVLTF. The CDR3 region has the DNA TGTACCATCTACGGGGACTCCTCTGGGGCCAACGTCCTGACTTTC.

This clonotype turned up a few times. The gene calls are TRBV28 and TRBJ2-5; 7 bases are a match to TRBD1. Per the germline V gene, CDR1 is MDHEN and CDR2 is SYDVKM. The CDR3 is 15 residues long. J gave up 3 bases and V 6 bases, and 10 bases lay outside the gene matches. CDR3 loop: CASSPAATGEETQYF. CDR3 coding DNA: TGTGCCAGCAGCCCGGCAGCAACAGGGGAAGAGACCCAGTACTTC.

The chain has TRBV12-3 or TRBV12-4 and TRBJ2-3, with D hard to call. The CDR3 extends over 15 amino acids. V gave up 4 bases and J gave up 0 bases, with 11 bases separating them. In nucleotides, the CDR3 is TGTGCCAGCAGTTCGCGTAGCCCTAGCACAGATACGCAGTATTTT. Its translation is CASSSRSPSTDTQYF.

This clonotype has just a few counts. The V call is TRBV5-1, the J call TRBJ1-2; 7 bases are shared with TRBD1. The CDR3 is 14 amino acids. Germline loops: CDR1 SGHRS, CDR2 YFSETQ. J was trimmed by 1 base and V by 4 bases; bases with no gene match: 4. The CDR3 coding sequence is TGCGCCAGCAGCCCCGACAGGGATAACTATGGCTACACCTTC. This encodes CASSPDRDNYGYTF.

This clonotype showed up just once. V usage is TRBV12-3 or TRBV12-4 and J usage is TRBJ2-4; 11 bases fit TRBD2. The end of the DNA fits TRBJ2-7 better, so the J call may be wrong. The CDR3 has 15 amino acids. CDR3: CASSSYSGRVYEQYF. In nucleotides, the CDR3 is TGTGCCAGCAGTTCCTATAGCGGGAGGGTCTACGAGCAGTACTTC.

J is TRBJ2-1 and V is TRBV5-1; a weak D match, TRBD2 (6 bases). Trimming left V 4 bases short and J 0 bases short, with 17 bases between. The germline CDR1 and CDR2 sequences are SGHRS and YFSETQ. The length of the CDR3 is 17 residues. The CDR3 region is CASSERRDSNSYNEQFF. DNA of the CDR3: TGCGCCAGCAGCGAGCGCCGGGACTCAAACTCCTACAATGAGCAGTTCTTC.

The V gene is TRBV7-9, the J gene TRBJ2-7, with 7 bases matching TRBD2. CDR1 is SEHNR and CDR2 is FQNEAQ in the germline V gene (reference sequence). There are 14 residues in the CDR3. V dropped 5 bases and J dropped 2; count of bases not matched to a gene: 6. This CDR3 reads CASSHGGMAYEQYF. The CDR3 nucleotides read TGTGCCAGCAGCCACGGGGGGATGGCCTACGAGCAGTACTTC.

This chain connects TRBV7-2 to TRBJ2-7; TRBD1 agrees at 7 bases. From germline, CDR1 is SGHTA and CDR2 FQGNSA. This CDR3 has 15 amino acids. J gave up 2 bases and V 1 base, and 5 bases lay outside the gene matches. The CDR3 nucleotides are TGTGCCAGCAGCTTAGAGATAGGGGGCGCCTACGAGCAGTACTTC. Protein: CASSLEIGGAYEQYF.

The chain couples TRBV29-1 to TRBJ2-5, with TRBD1 identical over 7 bases. This CDR3 contains 10 residues. Germline CDR1 reads SQVTM; CDR2 reads ANQGSEA. Trimming took 4 bases from V and 11 from J; bases not matched to a gene: 4. CDR3 DNA: TGCAGCGTTGGCGACAGGGAGCAGTACTTC. Translated, it gives CSVGDREQYF.

The V call is TRBV3-1, the J call TRBJ2-4; no reliable D call. The J call is in doubt because the DNA end fits TRBJ2-5 better. This CDR3 is built from 16 residues. From germline, CDR1 is LGHDT and CDR2 YNNKEL (reference sequence). CDR3 sequence (DNA): TGTGCCAGCAGCCATTCGGGTTCTGCTTTCAAAGAGACCCAGTACTTC. It encodes CASSHSGSAFKETQYF.

The chain carries TRBV25-1 and TRBJ1-5; D is undetermined. Trimming left V 6 bases short and J 5 bases short, with 8 bases between. The CDR3 is made up of 12 amino acids. Germline CDR1 and CDR2: MGHDK and SYGVNS. DNA of the CDR3: TGTGCCAGCAGGTACGGACATCAGCCCCAGCATTTT. It yields the protein CASRYGHQPQHF.